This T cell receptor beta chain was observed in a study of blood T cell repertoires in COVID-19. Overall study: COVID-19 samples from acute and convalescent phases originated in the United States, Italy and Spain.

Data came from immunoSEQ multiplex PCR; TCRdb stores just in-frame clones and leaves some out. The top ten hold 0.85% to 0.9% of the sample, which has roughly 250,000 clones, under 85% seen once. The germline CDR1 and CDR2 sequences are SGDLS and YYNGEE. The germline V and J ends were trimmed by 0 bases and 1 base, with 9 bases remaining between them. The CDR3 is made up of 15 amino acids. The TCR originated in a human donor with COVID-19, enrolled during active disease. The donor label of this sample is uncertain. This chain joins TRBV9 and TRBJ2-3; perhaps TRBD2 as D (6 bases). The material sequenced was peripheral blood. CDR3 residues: CASSVAERGTDTQYF. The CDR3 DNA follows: TGTGCCAGCAGCGTAGCTGAGCGGGGCACAGATACGCAGTATTTT.